Here is one T cell receptor beta chain with its context. Its antigen remains unknown. A single record per CDR3 protein comes from TCRdb applying MiXCR to the reads. The table shows around 570,000 distinct CDR3 sequences, with over 35% occurring only once. This entry comes from a study of T cell repertoires in cytomegalovirus infection. Study-wide background: Both CMV infection and a matching HLA type were indicated by public TCR beta signatures.

Notes on the study in general: The ex vivo response showed dominance by HLA-C-restricted CMV-specific TCR beta clonotypes.

The sequence came from a human donor in good health (CMV status not recorded). Some clones in this sample may be carry-over from other donors' samples. Sequences were derived from cultured PBMCs, sampled from culture after CMV antigen stimulation.

Here the CDR3 reads CASSLMDGGGGELFF. The CDR3 nucleotides are TGTGCCAGCAGCTTAATGGACGGGGGGGGCGGGGAGCTGTTTTTT. This chain connects TRBV7-2 to TRBJ2-2; 8 bases agree with TRBD2. CDR3 length: 15 residues. V shed 2 bases, J shed 7 bases, and the junction held 6 bases outside the gene matches. In germline, CDR1 is SGHTA, CDR2 FQGNSA.